Listed below are T cell receptor beta chains from one sample, sequenced in a study of patients and donors after allogeneic stem cell transplantation. TCRdb re-derived calls from the RT-PCR reads in MiXCR, one entry per CDR3 protein. The data show about a million distinct CDR3 sequences, under 20% seen once. The sample comprised blood, either unsorted or a sorted T cell fraction (not recorded which). The receptor source for this set is a human donor who was either an allogeneic HSCT recipient or a stem cell or donor lymphocyte infusion donor (not recorded which). It is not recorded whose cells these are; they may come from a transplant donor. Each CDR3 is given with its conserved first and last residue. The D gene is left open where the match is weak. The size entry is marked missing in some rows and otherwise reads once, few, many or a size class.

cdr3_aa | cdr3_nt | v_call | cdr3_length | clone_size | j_call | d_call
CASSWTTDAQYF | TGTGCCAGCAGCTGGACTACAGATGCGCAGTACTTC | TRBV5-5 | 12 | . | TRBJ2-7 | .
CASSLDAGLSSYEQYF | TGTGCCAGCAGTTTAGACGCAGGACTCTCTTCCTACGAGCAGTACTTC | TRBV27 | 16 | . | TRBJ2-7 | .
CSATLGAGVADTQYF | TGCAGTGCTACTTTAGGAGCGGGAGTTGCAGATACGCAGTATTTT | TRBV20-1 | 15 | . | TRBJ2-3 | TRBD2
CSVARGYEQYF | TGCAGCGTTGCCCGGGGCTACGAGCAGTACTTC | TRBV29-1 | 11 | many | TRBJ2-7 | .
CSARGVADSYEQYF | TGCAGTGCTAGGGGGGTTGCGGACTCCTACGAGCAGTACTTC | TRBV20-1 | 14 | . | TRBJ2-7 | .
CASRAIEAFF | TGTGCCAGCAGGGCTATTGAAGCTTTCTTT | TRBV5-5 | 10 | . | TRBJ1-1 | .
CASSLGYGRSDNEQFF | TGTGCCAGCAGCTTAGGTTACGGGAGAAGCGACAATGAGCAGTTCTTC | TRBV11-2 | 16 | . | TRBJ2-1 | .
CASSSQGPQPQHF | TGTGCCAGCAGTTCACAGGGGCCTCAGCCCCAGCATTTT | TRBV2 | 13 | . | TRBJ1-5 | TRBD1
CASIEAGRNTDTQYF | TGCGCCAGCATAGAAGCAGGGCGAAACACAGATACGCAGTATTTT | TRBV5-1 | 15 | . | TRBJ2-3 | .
CATSLSSWGENTGELFF | TGTGCCACCTCCCTGAGCTCCTGGGGGGAAAACACCGGGGAGCTGTTTTTT | TRBV12-3/TRBV12-4 | 17 | few | TRBJ2-2 | .
CSAPRDPTDTQYF | TGCAGTGCCCCACGGGATCCCACAGATACGCAGTATTTT | TRBV20-1 | 13 | few | TRBJ2-3 | .
CASSPRPGHLNTEAFF | TGTGCCAGCAGTCCACGGCCGGGACACTTGAACACTGAAGCTTTCTTT | TRBV7-9 | 16 | few | TRBJ1-1 | .
CASSQALWGPYEQYF | TGCGCCAGCAGCCAAGCACTCTGGGGTCCCTACGAGCAGTACTTC | TRBV4-1 | 15 | few | TRBJ2-7 | .
CASSEGTIYSPLHF | TGTGCCAGCAGTGAGGGGACAATTTATTCACCCCTCCACTTT | TRBV2 | 14 | . | TRBJ1-6 | .
CASSGDRAPTDTQYF | TGTGCCAGCAGTGGGGACAGGGCCCCCACAGATACGCAGTATTTT | TRBV9 | 15 | few | TRBJ2-3 | TRBD1
CATSRADRGPEKLFF | TGTGCCACCAGCAGAGCGGACAGGGGGCCTGAAAAACTGTTTTTT | TRBV15 | 15 | . | TRBJ1-4 | TRBD1
CASSPDRSRGYTF | TGTGCCAGCAGCCCCGACAGGTCCCGCGGCTACACCTTC | TRBV7-2 | 13 | . | TRBJ1-2 | .
CASSYSSASGVTDTQYF | TGTGCCAGCAGTTACTCCTCGGCTAGCGGGGTCACAGATACGCAGTATTTT | TRBV6-5 | 17 | . | TRBJ2-3 | TRBD2
CSVAEGRETQYF | TGCAGCGTTGCGGAAGGTCGGGAGACCCAGTACTTC | TRBV29-1 | 12 | many | TRBJ2-5 | .
CASSLVKGTSGGLDTQYF | TGTGCCAGCAGCCTCGTTAAGGGGACTAGCGGGGGGTTGGATACGCAGTATTTT | TRBV4-2 | 18 | . | TRBJ2-3 | TRBD2
CASSDRGGPSSYNEQFF | TGTGCCAGCAGCGACCGGGGGGGCCCTAGCTCCTACAATGAGCAGTTCTTC | TRBV9 | 17 | . | TRBJ2-1 | TRBD2
CASSPRTATDTQYF | TGTGCCAGCAGTCCACGGACAGCCACAGATACGCAGTATTTT | TRBV28 | 14 | many | TRBJ2-3 | .
CASSWGLGLYF | TGTGCCAGCAGCTGGGGACTAGGCCTATATTTT | TRBV12-3/TRBV12-4 | 11 | . | TRBJ1-3 | .
CASSLFSLAKNIQYF | TGTGCCAGCAGTTTATTTTCCCTAGCCAAAAACATTCAGTACTTC | TRBV28 | 15 | . | TRBJ2-4 | .
CASSRGQAKNIQYF | TGTGCCAGCAGCCGAGGACAGGCAAAAAACATTCAGTACTTC | TRBV5-6 | 14 | many | TRBJ2-4 | TRBD1
CASSSGRERDSPLHF | TGTGCCAGCAGCTCAGGCCGGGAAAGAGATTCACCCCTCCACTTT | TRBV7-9 | 15 | few | TRBJ1-6 | .
CSVLFSLNQPQHF | TGCAGCGTTCTCTTCTCCCTCAATCAGCCCCAGCATTTT | TRBV29-1 | 13 | . | TRBJ1-5 | .
CASSPVGVSTEAFF | TGTGCCAGCAGCCCGGTAGGGGTATCCACTGAAGCTTTCTTT | TRBV11-2 | 14 | . | TRBJ1-1 | .
CASNYPGGERYTGELFF | TGTGCCAGTAACTACCCAGGCGGGGAAAGGTACACCGGGGAGCTGTTTTTT | TRBV12-3/TRBV12-4 | 17 | . | TRBJ2-2 | .
CAKRTGRYPEAFF | TGTGCCAAAAGGACAGGGAGGTACCCTGAAGCTTTCTTT | TRBV2 | 13 | few | TRBJ1-1 | TRBD1
CASSYRTGNTEAFF | TGCGCCAGCAGCTACCGGACAGGGAATACTGAAGCTTTCTTT | TRBV5-1 | 14 | . | TRBJ1-1 | TRBD1
CSARHPGLSYNEQFF | TGCAGTGCTAGGCACCCGGGACTATCCTACAATGAGCAGTTCTTC | TRBV20-1 | 15 | . | TRBJ2-1 | TRBD2
CASSPAGGPTEQYF | TGTGCCAGCAGCCCAGCGGGAGGCCCCACCGAGCAGTACTTC | TRBV7-3 | 14 | few | TRBJ2-7 | TRBD2
CSEQVNTEAFF | TGCAGTGAACAGGTGAACACTGAAGCTTTCTTT | TRBV20-1 | 11 | many | TRBJ1-1 | .
CASSQDRPSDTQYF | TGCGCCAGCAGCCAAGATAGACCCTCCGATACGCAGTATTTT | TRBV4-3 | 14 | few | TRBJ2-3 | .
CASTNPPTYEQYF | TGTGCCAGCACCAACCCCCCGACGTACGAGCAGTACTTC | TRBV7-9 | 13 | . | TRBJ2-7 | .
CASSTSDRSRQPQHF | . | TRBV28 | 15 | few | TRBJ1-5 | .
CASSYSGRVNTEAFF | TGTGCCAGCAGTTACTCGGGCAGGGTGAACACTGAAGCTTTCTTT | TRBV6-5 | 15 | few | TRBJ1-1 | .
CASRFRGGALNTEAFF | TGTGCCAGCAGATTTCGTGGGGGCGCCTTGAACACTGAAGCTTTCTTT | TRBV5-5 | 16 | . | TRBJ1-1 | .
CASSSTALAGGPASYNEQFF | TGTGCCAGCAGCTCTACGGCACTAGCGGGAGGGCCAGCATCCTACAATGAGCAGTTCTTC | TRBV7-8 | 20 | . | TRBJ2-1 | TRBD2
CASSQTGLAGLQSHNEQFF | TGCGCCAGCAGCCAAACGGGACTAGCGGGGCTCCAGAGTCACAATGAGCAGTTCTTC | TRBV5-1 | 19 | . | TRBJ2-1 | TRBD2
CASSLEGRGTDTQYF | TGTGCCAGCAGCTTAGAAGGGCGGGGAACAGATACGCAGTATTTT | TRBV5-1 | 15 | many | TRBJ2-3 | .
CSASASGRPYNEQFF | TGCAGTGCGTCCGCTAGCGGGAGGCCTTACAATGAGCAGTTCTTC | TRBV20-1 | 15 | . | TRBJ2-1 | TRBD2
CASSWGLAGGQDNEQFF | TGTGCCAGCAGTTGGGGTCTAGCGGGAGGGCAGGACAATGAGCAGTTCTTC | TRBV6-5 | 17 | . | TRBJ2-1 | TRBD2
CSVRREAMNTEAFF | TGCAGCGTTCGCCGAGAGGCTATGAACACTGAAGCTTTCTTT | TRBV29-1 | 14 | . | TRBJ1-1 | .
CASSLGDAQETQYF | TGTGCCAGCAGCTTAGGGGACGCCCAAGAGACCCAGTACTTC | TRBV7-9 | 14 | . | TRBJ2-5 | .
CASTLTSGSTDTQYF | TGTGCCTCAACGCTGACTAGCGGGAGCACAGATACGCAGTATTTT | TRBV10-3 | 15 | . | TRBJ2-3 | TRBD2
CASRTDSYNEQFF | TGTGCCAGCAGGACTGACAGTTACAATGAGCAGTTCTTC | TRBV12-3/TRBV12-4 | 13 | few | TRBJ2-1 | .
CASSRTGVRGRASNEKLFF | TGTGCCAGCAGCCGCACAGGTGTACGGGGGCGCGCGTCTAATGAAAAACTGTTTTTT | TRBV3-1 | 19 | . | TRBJ1-4 | .
CASSHGGPNEQFF | TGTGCCAGCAGCCATGGAGGGCCGAATGAGCAGTTCTTC | TRBV4-2 | 13 | . | TRBJ2-1 | .
CASSWGTSGSSTYEQYF | TGTGCCAGCAGTTGGGGGACTAGCGGGAGTTCCACCTACGAGCAGTACTTC | TRBV6-2/TRBV6-3 | 17 | . | TRBJ2-7 | TRBD2
CASSHSGQPDNEQFF | TGTGCCAGCAGCCACTCAGGACAGCCAGACAATGAGCAGTTCTTC | TRBV14 | 15 | few | TRBJ2-1 | .
CSALLVGLISYEQYF | TGCAGTGCACTTCTGGTGGGTCTTATCTCCTACGAGCAGTACTTC | TRBV20-1 | 15 | few | TRBJ2-7 | .
CASSVGGGIYNEQFF | TGTGCCAGCAGCGTAGGAGGCGGGATTTACAATGAGCAGTTCTTC | TRBV9 | 15 | . | TRBJ2-1 | .
CASSLGPGGDTGELFF | TGTGCCAGCAGCTTAGGTCCGGGCGGAGACACCGGGGAGCTGTTTTTT | TRBV7-2 | 16 | . | TRBJ2-2 | .
CATSRDGGAGETQYF | TGTGCCACCAGCAGAGATGGAGGGGCAGGAGAGACCCAGTACTTC | TRBV15 | 15 | . | TRBJ2-5 | .
CASTSSGRVYNEQFF | TGTGCCAGCACCTCTAGCGGGAGGGTGTACAATGAGCAGTTCTTC | TRBV25-1 | 15 | few | TRBJ2-1 | TRBD2